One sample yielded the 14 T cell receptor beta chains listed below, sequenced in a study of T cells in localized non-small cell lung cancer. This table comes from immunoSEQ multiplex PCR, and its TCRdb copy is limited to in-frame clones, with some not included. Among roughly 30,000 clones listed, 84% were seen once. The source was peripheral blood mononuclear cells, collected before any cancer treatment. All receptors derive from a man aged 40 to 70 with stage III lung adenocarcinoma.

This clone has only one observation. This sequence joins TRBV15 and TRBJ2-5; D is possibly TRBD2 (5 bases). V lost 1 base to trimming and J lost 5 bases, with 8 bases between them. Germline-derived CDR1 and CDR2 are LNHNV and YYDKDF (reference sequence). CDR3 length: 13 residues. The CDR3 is CATSRAGMETQYF. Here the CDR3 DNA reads TGTGCCACCAGCAGAGCGGGGATGGAGACCCAGTACTTC.

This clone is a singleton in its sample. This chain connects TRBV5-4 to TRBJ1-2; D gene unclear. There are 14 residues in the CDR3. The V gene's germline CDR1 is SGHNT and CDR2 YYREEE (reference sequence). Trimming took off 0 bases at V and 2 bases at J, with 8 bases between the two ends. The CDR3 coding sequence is TGTGCCAGCAGCTTGGACCGACGAAACTATGGCTACACCTTC. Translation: CASSLDRRNYGYTF.

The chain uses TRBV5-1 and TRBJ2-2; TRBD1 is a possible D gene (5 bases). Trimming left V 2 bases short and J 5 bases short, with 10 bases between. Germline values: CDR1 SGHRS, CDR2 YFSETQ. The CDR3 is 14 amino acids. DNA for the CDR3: TGCGCCAGCAGCTTAGATCCAGGGACCGGGGAGCTGTTTTTT. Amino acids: CASSLDPGTGELFF.

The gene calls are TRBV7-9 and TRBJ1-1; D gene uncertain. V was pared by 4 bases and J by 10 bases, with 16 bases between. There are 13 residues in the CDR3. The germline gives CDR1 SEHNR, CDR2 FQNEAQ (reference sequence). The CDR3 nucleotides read TGTGCCAGCAGCTCAACCACCGGCCTAAGAGCTTTCTTT. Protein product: CASSSTTGLRAFF.

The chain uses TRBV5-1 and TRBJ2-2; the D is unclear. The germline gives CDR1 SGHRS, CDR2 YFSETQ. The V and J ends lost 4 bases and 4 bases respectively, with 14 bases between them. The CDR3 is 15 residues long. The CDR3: CASSPGVVSTGELFF. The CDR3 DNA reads TGCGCCAGCAGCCCTGGGGTGGTCAGCACCGGGGAGCTGTTTTTT.

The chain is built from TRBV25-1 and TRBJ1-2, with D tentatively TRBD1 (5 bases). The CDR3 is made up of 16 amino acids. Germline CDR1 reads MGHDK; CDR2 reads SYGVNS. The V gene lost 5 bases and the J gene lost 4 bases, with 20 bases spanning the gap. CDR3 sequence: CASSSSERGWAYGYTF. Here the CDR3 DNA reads TGTGCCAGCAGTTCCTCAGAGAGGGGTTGGGCCTATGGCTACACCTTC.

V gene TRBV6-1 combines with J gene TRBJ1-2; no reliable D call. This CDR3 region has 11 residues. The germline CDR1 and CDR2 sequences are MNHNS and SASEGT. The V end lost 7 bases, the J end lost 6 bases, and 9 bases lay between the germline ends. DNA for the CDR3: TGTGCCAGCACTGTAAGGGATGGCTACACCTTC. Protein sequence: CASTVRDGYTF.

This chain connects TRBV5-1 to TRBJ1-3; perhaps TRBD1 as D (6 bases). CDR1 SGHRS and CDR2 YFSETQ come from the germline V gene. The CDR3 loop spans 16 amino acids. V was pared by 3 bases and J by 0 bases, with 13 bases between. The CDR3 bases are TGCGCCAGCAGCTCCGGACAGCCGTACTCTGGAAACACCATATATTTT. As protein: CASSSGQPYSGNTIYF.

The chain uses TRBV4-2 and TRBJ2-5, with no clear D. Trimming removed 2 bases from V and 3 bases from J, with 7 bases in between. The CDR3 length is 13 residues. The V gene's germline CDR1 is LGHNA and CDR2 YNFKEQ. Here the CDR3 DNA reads TGTGCCAGCAGCCAATTCCGGAAAGAGACCCAGTACTTC. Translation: CASSQFRKETQYF.

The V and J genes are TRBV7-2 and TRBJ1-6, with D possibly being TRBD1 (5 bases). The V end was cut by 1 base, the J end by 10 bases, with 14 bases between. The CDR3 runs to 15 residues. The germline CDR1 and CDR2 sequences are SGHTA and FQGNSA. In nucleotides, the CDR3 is TGTGCCAGCAGCTTAGTGGGGCAGGGCTGGTCACCCCTCCACTTT. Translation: CASSLVGQGWSPLHF. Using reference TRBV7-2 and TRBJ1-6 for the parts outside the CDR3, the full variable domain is GAGVSQSPSNKVTEKGKDVELRCDPISGHTALYWYRQSLGQGLEFLIYFQGNSAPDKSGLPSDRFSAERTGGSVSTLTIQRTQQEDSAVYLCASSLVGQGWSPLHFGNGTRLTVT.

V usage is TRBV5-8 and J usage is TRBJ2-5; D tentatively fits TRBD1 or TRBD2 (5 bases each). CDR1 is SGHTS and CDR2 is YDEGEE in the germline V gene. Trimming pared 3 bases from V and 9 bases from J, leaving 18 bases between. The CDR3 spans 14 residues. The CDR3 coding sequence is TGTGCCAGCAGCTCGGGACCCGCGAACCCGGCCCAGTACTTC. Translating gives CASSSGPANPAQYF. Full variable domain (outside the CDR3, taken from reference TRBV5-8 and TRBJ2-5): EAGVTQSPTHLIKTRGQQATLRCSPISGHTSVYWYQQALGLGLQFLLWYDEGEERNRGNFPPRFSGRQFPNYSSELNVNALELEDSALYLCASSSGPANPAQYFGPGTRLLVL.

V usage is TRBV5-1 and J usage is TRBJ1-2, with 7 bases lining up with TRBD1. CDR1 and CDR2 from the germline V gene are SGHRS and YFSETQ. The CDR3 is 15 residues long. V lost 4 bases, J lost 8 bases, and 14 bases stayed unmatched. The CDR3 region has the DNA TGCGCCAGCAGCCCCCAAGGGGGCCGGAGTGGCGGCTACACCTTC. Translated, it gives CASSPQGGRSGGYTF.

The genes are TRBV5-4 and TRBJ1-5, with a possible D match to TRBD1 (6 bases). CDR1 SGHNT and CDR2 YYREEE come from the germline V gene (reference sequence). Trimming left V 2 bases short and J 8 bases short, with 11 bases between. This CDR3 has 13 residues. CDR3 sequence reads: CASSLGGREPQHF. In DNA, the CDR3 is TGTGCCAGCAGCTTAGGGGGTCGGGAGCCCCAGCATTTT.

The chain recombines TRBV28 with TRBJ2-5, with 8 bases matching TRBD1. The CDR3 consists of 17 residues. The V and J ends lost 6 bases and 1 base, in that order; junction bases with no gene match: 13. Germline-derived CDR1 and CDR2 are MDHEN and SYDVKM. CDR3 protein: CASSPLIADRAQETQYF. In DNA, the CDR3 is TGTGCCAGCAGCCCACTAATCGCGGACAGGGCCCAAGAGACCCAGTACTTC. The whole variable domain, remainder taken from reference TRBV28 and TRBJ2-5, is DVKVTQSSRYLVKRTGEKVFLECVQDMDHENMFWYRQDPGLGLRLIYFSYDVKMKEKGDIPEGYSVSREKKERFSLILESASTNQTSMYLCASSPLIADRAQETQYFGPGTRLLVL.